This note documents a single T cell receptor beta chain sequence. Germline loops: CDR1 SEHNR, CDR2 FQNEAQ (reference sequence). V shed 3 bases and J 1 base; nucleotides not matched to a gene: 3. The CDR3 sequence is 15 residues long. Data came from immunoSEQ multiplex PCR; TCRdb stores just in-frame clones and leaves some out. Seen here are under 45,000 clones, around 85% observed once, and the top ten hold 9.5% to 12%. This entry belongs to a study of OX40 agonist ivuxolimab in advanced cancers. Turning to the study itself: At 0.01 to 10 mg/kg, ivuxolimab was administered intravenously to patients every 2 weeks.

Baseline, cycle 4 day 1, and cycle 7 day 1 were the blood sampling points. The sequence was obtained from an adult with an advanced solid tumor such as melanoma, head and neck, liver or kidney cancer. The J gene is TRBJ2-3, the V gene TRBV7-9; 8 nucleotides match TRBD2. Sequencing used CD4+ or CD8+ T cells sorted from blood, obtained in a trial of the OX40 agonist ivuxolimab. The CDR3 nucleotides read TGTGCCAGCAGCTTTTCAGCGGGGGGCACAGATACGCAGTATTTT. Protein: CASSFSAGGTDTQYF.